This section outlines one T cell receptor (beta chain) sequence together with its context. CDR3 length: 15 amino acids. Trimming left V 3 bases short and J 4 bases short, with 15 bases between. CDR1 and CDR2 (germline): LGHNA, YSLEER. This sample was taken from a study of patients and donors after allogeneic stem cell transplantation. TCRdb used MiXCR to reprocess the RT-PCR reads, holding one entry per CDR3 protein. There are about 40,000 distinct CDR3 sequences in the sample; around a third occur only once, and around 72% lies in the top ten. Material: blood, either unsorted or a sorted T cell fraction (not recorded which). The chain employs TRBV4-3 and TRBJ2-5; D is perhaps TRBD2 (6 bases). The TCR originated in a human donor who was either an allogeneic HSCT recipient or a stem cell or donor lymphocyte infusion donor (not recorded which). It is not recorded whose cells these are; they may come from a transplant donor. The CDR3 protein is CASSQYLRDGETQYF. The CDR3 nucleotides are TGCGCCAGCAGCCAGTATCTGCGGGACGGAGAGACCCAGTACTTC.